These T cell receptor beta chains were read from a single sample in a study of cytomegalovirus exposure and HLA in healthy donors. The data were produced by immunoSEQ multiplex PCR, yet TCRdb's version contains in-frame clones alone and is incomplete. The sample has under 150,000 clones, approximately 78% seen once. Sequenced: PBMCs. All receptors derive from a woman between 40 and 55 years old in good health and CMV-seropositive. Both conserved end residues are part of each CDR3. Fields, in order: D gene, clone size, J gene, V gene, CDR3 protein, CDR3 DNA. A D gene is named only where the DNA matches it firmly. Clone sizes are given selectively: once, few, many, or a class where the clone is expanded.

-,-,TRBJ2-6,TRBV6-5,CASRLDYSGANVLTF,TGTGCCAGCAGGCTAGACTACTCTGGGGCCAACGTCCTGACTTTC
-,-,TRBJ1-2,TRBV6-6,CASSFGTGGYTF,TGTGCCAGCAGCTTCGGGACTGGTGGCTACACCTTC
-,-,TRBJ2-5,TRBV18,CASSLTQQETQYF,TGTGCCAGCTCCCTGACACAACAAGAGACCCAGTACTTC
TRBD1,-,TRBJ2-5,TRBV10-3,CAIRGQGAGETQYF,TGTGCCATCCGAGGACAGGGGGCTGGGGAGACCCAGTACTTC
TRBD2,-,TRBJ2-3,TRBV19,CASTLGGGRWDTQYF,TGTGCCAGTACCCTGGGGGGAGGGCGTTGGGATACGCAGTATTTT
-,-,TRBJ1-1,TRBV30,CAWSVAGRTRFF,TGTGCCTGGAGTGTAGCCGGACGGACTCGCTTCTTT
TRBD2,-,TRBJ2-2,TRBV2,CASSDTREAANTGELFF,TGTGCCAGCAGTGACACTCGGGAGGCCGCGAACACCGGGGAGCTGTTTTTT
TRBD1,-,TRBJ2-5,TRBV2,CASQTGGETQYF,TGTGCCAGCCAAACAGGGGGAGAGACCCAGTACTTC
TRBD1,-,TRBJ2-7,TRBV5-5,CASSLRSGTGSEQYF,TGTGCCAGCAGCCTAAGATCCGGGACAGGGAGCGAGCAGTACTTC
TRBD1,-,TRBJ2-4,TRBV5-4,CASSPDRGGGHIQYF,TGTGCCAGCAGCCCTGACAGGGGTGGAGGACACATTCAGTACTTC
-,once,TRBJ1-5,TRBV18,CASSPGGGNNQPQHF,TGTGCCAGCTCACCAGGCGGGGGAAACAATCAGCCCCAGCATTTT
TRBD2,-,TRBJ2-2,TRBV7-2,CASSYNSGGNTGELFF,TGTGCCAGCAGCTATAATAGCGGGGGAAACACCGGGGAGCTGTTTTTT
TRBD1,-,TRBJ1-1,TRBV6-1,CASSPQGEVDTEAFF,TGTGCCAGCAGTCCCCAGGGGGAGGTGGACACTGAAGCTTTCTTT
TRBD1,-,TRBJ1-2,TRBV7-8,CASSTGTGWNGYTF,TGTGCCAGCAGCACCGGGACAGGGTGGAATGGCTACACCTTC
TRBD2,few,TRBJ2-3,TRBV7-2,CASSLGPPGLAGDTQYF,TGTGCCAGCAGCTTAGGACCCCCGGGACTAGCGGGAGATACGCAGTATTTT
TRBD2,few,TRBJ2-3,TRBV5-6,CASSPRTSGKTDTQYF,TGTGCCAGCAGCCCCCGGACTAGCGGGAAAACAGATACGCAGTATTTT
-,-,TRBJ1-4,TRBV5-1,CASSSTAPTNEKLFF,TGCGCCAGCAGCTCCACAGCCCCAACTAATGAAAAACTGTTTTTT
TRBD1,-,TRBJ2-7,TRBV18,CASSPIGQTGGRYEQYF,TGTGCCAGCTCCCCCATTGGGCAGACAGGGGGTCGCTACGAGCAGTACTTC
-,-,TRBJ1-3,TRBV7-8,CASSFQGQPSAGNTIYF,TGTGCCAGCAGCTTCCAAGGACAGCCATCCGCTGGAAACACCATATATTTT
-,-,TRBJ2-5,TRBV6-6,CASSYGAPGVGETQYF,TGTGCCAGCAGTTACGGAGCTCCAGGGGTAGGGGAGACCCAGTACTTC
-,-,TRBJ2-3,TRBV30,CAWNYGGVATDTQYF,TGTGCCTGGAATTACGGGGGAGTAGCCACAGATACGCAGTATTTT
TRBD2,-,TRBJ2-7,TRBV28,CASSFLGTSSYEQYF,TGTGCCAGCAGTTTTTTGGGGACTAGCTCCTACGAGCAGTACTTC
TRBD1,-,TRBJ1-1,TRBV13,CASSLGGTGSEAFF,TGTGCCAGCAGCTTAGGAGGGACAGGGTCTGAAGCTTTCTTT
TRBD1,few,TRBJ2-3,TRBV18,CASSPDRVSTDTQYF,TGTGCCAGCTCCCCGGACAGGGTTAGCACAGATACGCAGTATTTT
TRBD2,-,TRBJ2-1,TRBV4-2,CASSPRLAGDNEQFF,TGTGCCAGCAGCCCTAGACTAGCGGGAGACAATGAGCAGTTCTTC
TRBD2,-,TRBJ2-7,TRBV28,CASSLSLAGDRTYEQYF,TGTGCCAGCAGTTTATCACTAGCGGGGGACCGAACCTACGAGCAGTACTTC